This TCR beta chain came from a study of OX40 agonist ivuxolimab in advanced cancers. Study at large: Six ivuxolimab dose levels, 0.01 to 10 mg/kg, were given intravenously every 2 weeks. Under the entry rules, prior anti-PD-1, anti-PD-L1 or anti-CTLA-4 therapy was allowed, and about 38% had some.

Notes on the study in general: At doses 0.1 to 3.0 mg/kg, CD4+ and CD8+ clones expanded.

Points on this clone: The antigen remains undetermined.

Sequencing was performed with immunoSEQ multiplex PCR; in TCRdb, only in-frame clones are kept and a portion is missing. The table has tens of thousands of clones, roughly 80% seen once. The CDR3 length is 20 residues. The germline CDR1 and CDR2 sequences are LNHDA and SQIVND (reference sequence). V lost 5 bases to trimming and J lost 4 bases, with 30 bases between them. This chain links TRBV19 with TRBJ2-1; D assignment may be TRBD1 or TRBD2 (6 bases each). The source material was CD4+ or CD8+ T cells sorted from blood, sampled in a trial of the OX40 agonist ivuxolimab. This sequence originates from an adult with an advanced solid tumor such as melanoma, head and neck, liver or kidney cancer. As DNA, the CDR3 is TGTGCCAGTAGTCCCGGGGGCGGGGTGGGTGTGGTGCGGAAGTACAATGAGCAGTTCTTC. Translating gives CASSPGGGVGVVRKYNEQFF.